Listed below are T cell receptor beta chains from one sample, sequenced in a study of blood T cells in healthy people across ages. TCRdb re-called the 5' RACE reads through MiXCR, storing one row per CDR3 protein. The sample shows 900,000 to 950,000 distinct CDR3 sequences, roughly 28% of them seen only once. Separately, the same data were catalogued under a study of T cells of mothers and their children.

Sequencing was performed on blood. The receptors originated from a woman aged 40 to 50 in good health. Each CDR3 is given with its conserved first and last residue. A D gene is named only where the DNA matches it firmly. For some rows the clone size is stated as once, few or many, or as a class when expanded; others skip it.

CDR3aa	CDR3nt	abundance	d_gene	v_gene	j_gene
CASSLGDRREYF	TGTGCCAGCAGCCTGGGGGACAGGCGGGAGTATTTT	few	TRBD1	TRBV28	TRBJ2-3
CSALGHRYEQYF	TGCAGTGCCCTCGGACATCGCTACGAGCAGTACTTC	many	.	TRBV20-1	TRBJ2-7
CASTQGPNEQFF	TGTGCCAGCACACAGGGCCCCAATGAGCAGTTCTTC	many	.	TRBV28	TRBJ2-1
CASSSWTSGGGETQYF	TGTGCCAGCAGTTCCTGGACTAGCGGGGGGGGAGAGACCCAGTACTTC	.	TRBD2	TRBV6-5	TRBJ2-5
CASSLRTSRGNEQFF	TGTGCCAGCAGCTTAAGGACTAGTCGCGGGAATGAGCAGTTCTTC	.	TRBD2	TRBV7-3	TRBJ2-1
CASSIGLAGGELFF	TGTGCCAGCAGCATAGGACTAGCTGGCGGGGAGCTGTTTTTT	once	TRBD2	TRBV11-2	TRBJ2-2
CASSLTGETYGYTF	TGCGCCAGCAGCTTGACAGGAGAGACCTATGGCTACACCTTC	few	.	TRBV5-1	TRBJ1-2
CTSSYSGGSNEQFF	TGTACCAGCAGCTATAGCGGGGGTTCGAATGAGCAGTTCTTC	.	TRBD2	TRBV7-9	TRBJ2-1
CASSHLRQSTNSPLHF	TGTGCCAGCAGCCATCTCCGACAGAGCACTAATTCACCCCTCCACTTT	.	.	TRBV6-2/TRBV6-3	TRBJ1-6
CASSPSGGSSYEQYF	TGTGCCAGCAGCCCCTCGGGAGGGTCGTCCTACGAGCAGTACTTC	many	TRBD2	TRBV7-2	TRBJ2-7
CASSTGTGISYNEQFF	TGTGCCAGCAGCACCGGGACAGGGATCTCCTACAATGAGCAGTTCTTC	few	TRBD1	TRBV7-2	TRBJ2-1
CASSRYGGAYEQYF	TGTGCCAGCAGCCGGTATGGCGGGGCCTACGAGCAGTACTTC	.	.	TRBV7-2	TRBJ2-7
CASSQFAEHEQYF	TGTGCCAGCAGCCAATTTGCAGAGCACGAGCAGTACTTC	.	.	TRBV14	TRBJ2-7
CAGSFWGATEAFF	TGTGCCGGCAGCTTCTGGGGGGCGACTGAAGCTTTCTTT	.	.	TRBV5-5	TRBJ1-1
CASSSQQGRNQPQHF	TGTGCCAGTAGTAGCCAACAGGGACGTAATCAGCCCCAGCATTTT	.	.	TRBV19	TRBJ1-5
CASSPSGGAIDTQYF	TGCGCCAGCAGCCCTAGCGGGGGGGCCATAGATACGCAGTATTTT	many	TRBD2	TRBV5-1	TRBJ2-3
CSVESKGGGYTF	TGCAGCGTTGAAAGTAAAGGGGGTGGCTACACCTTC	.	.	TRBV29-1	TRBJ1-2
CASQGERETQYF	TGTGCCAGCCAGGGGGAACGAGAGACCCAGTACTTC	many	TRBD1	TRBV2	TRBJ2-5
CNVEVTMNTEAFF	TGCAACGTTGAAGTCACTATGAACACTGAAGCTTTCTTT	few	.	TRBV29-1	TRBJ1-1
CASRPRGYKDEQFF	TGTGCCAGCAGACCTAGGGGGTATAAAGATGAGCAGTTCTTC	few	.	TRBV6-6	TRBJ2-1
CSARGLGPAKETQYF	TGCAGTGCTAGGGGACTGGGGCCCGCCAAAGAGACCCAGTACTTC	few	.	TRBV20-1	TRBJ2-5
CASSLTSGGAVTGELFF	TGTGCCAGCAGCTTGACTAGCGGGGGGGCAGTCACCGGGGAGCTGTTTTTT	.	TRBD2	TRBV7-9	TRBJ2-2
CSVEDGAVDTEAFF	TGCAGCGTTGAAGATGGCGCAGTTGACACTGAAGCTTTCTTT	few	.	TRBV29-1	TRBJ1-1
CANSDTDGYTF	TGTGCCAACAGCGACACGGATGGCTACACCTTC	few	.	TRBV7-8	TRBJ1-2
CSALRPNTGGEQYF	TGCAGTGCACTCCGCCCTAACACAGGGGGCGAGCAGTACTTC	many	TRBD1	TRBV20-1	TRBJ2-7
CSARDGTGRRVNTEAFF	TGCAGTGCTAGAGATGGGACAGGCAGGCGCGTGAACACTGAAGCTTTCTTT	.	TRBD1	TRBV20-1	TRBJ1-1
CASSSRAGGSRYTQYF	TGTGCCAGCAGCTCCCGAGCAGGGGGATCCCGGTATACGCAGTATTTT	.	TRBD1	TRBV7-2	TRBJ2-3